This TCR beta chain stems from a study of CXCR4 blockade with PD-1 therapy in pancreatic cancer. Concerning this clone: Its antigen remains unidentified.

Findings of the study overall: Clone frequency correlated with its number of distinct nucleotide rearrangements. Sequencing covered TCRbeta chains only, not alpha chains.

No neoadjuvant therapy was given before resection to the patients supplying these archived tumor blocks. Produced via immunoSEQ multiplex PCR; TCRdb's table is partial and in-frame only. This sample has about 8,100 clones; around 53% occur once, and the top ten carry 5.5% to 8%. The CDR3 has 12 residues. CDR1 and CDR2 (germline): MDHEN, SYDVKM. Between the trimmed V and J ends, which lost 3 bases and 4 bases, there was a span of 6 bases. The TCR originated in a human donor with pancreatic ductal adenocarcinoma. The rearrangement uses TRBV28 and TRBJ2-5; tentative D call: TRBD1 (5 bases). Sequencing was performed on tumor tissue. CDR3 sequence (DNA): TGTGCCAGCAGTTTTGGGGCAGAGACCCAGTACTTC. This translates into CASSFGAETQYF.